This T cell receptor beta chain originates from a study of blood T cell repertoires in COVID-19. Authors' data handling: Amplification with reference gene primers provided the estimates of nucleated cell counts. Data came from immunoSEQ multiplex PCR; TCRdb stores just in-frame clones and leaves some out. That table furnishes V, J and clone size, whereas the DNA furnished D and trimming. This sample has about 210,000 clones; roughly 84% occur once, and the top ten carry 7% to 8.5%. The receptor's source is a man aged 25-45 years in a cohort exposed to, infected with or recovered from COVID-19 (not recorded which). Sequenced input: PBMCs or T cells enriched from blood (not recorded which).

The CDR3: CASSPGTPNTEAFF. The CDR3 DNA follows: TGTGCCAGCAGCCCCGGGACACCGAACACTGAAGCTTTCTTT. V and J are TRBV7-9 and TRBJ1-1, with a tentative D call TRBD1 (6 bases). The V gene's germline CDR1 is SEHNR and CDR2 FQNEAQ (reference sequence). Trimming removed 5 bases at V and 1 base at J, with 11 bases between. This CDR3 comprises 14 residues.